These 14 T cell receptor beta chains originate from one sample sequenced in a study of T cell responses to AZD1222 COVID-19 vaccine. This table comes from immunoSEQ multiplex PCR, and its TCRdb copy is limited to in-frame clones, with some not included. The profile shows roughly 55,000 clones, 80% to 90% of them singletons. The specimen comprised peripheral blood, sampled on day 0 of AZD1222 vaccination. Source of these receptors: an adult in good health.

The V gene is TRBV19, the J gene TRBJ1-2; tentative D call: TRBD1 (5 bases). The V gene's germline CDR1 is LNHDA and CDR2 SQIVND (reference sequence). V dropped 2 bases and J dropped 2 bases, with 9 bases sitting between them. CDR3 size: 14 residues. The CDR3 coding sequence is TGTGCCAGTAGTATATCGGGACGGAACTATGGCTACACCTTC. This codes for CASSISGRNYGYTF.

This sequence joins TRBV10-1 and TRBJ1-1; a weak D match, TRBD1 (6 bases). Germline V CDR1 and CDR2: WNHNN, SYGVQD (reference sequence). V was trimmed by 3 bases and J by 11 bases, leaving 16 bases between them. This CDR3 has 13 amino acids. CDR3 sequence (DNA): TGCGCCAGCAGTGACGTACGGGGGGCTAATGCTTTCTTT. Translated, it gives CASSDVRGANAFF.

The V gene is TRBV2, the J gene TRBJ2-7; 7 bases are a match to TRBD1. This CDR3 is built from 14 residues. The germline CDR1 and CDR2 sequences are SNHLY and FYNNEI. V was clipped by 5 bases and J by 2 bases; unmatched bases: 6. The CDR3 DNA follows: TGTGCCAGCAGTCCTAACGGACAGGCCTACGAGCAGTACTTC. Translation gives CASSPNGQAYEQYF.

This chain uses TRBV6-5 with TRBJ2-2, with D maybe TRBD1 (7 bases). Deletions cut 6 bases from V and 4 bases from J, with 12 bases between. The CDR3 spans 14 residues. CDR1 and CDR2 (germline): MNHEY, SVGAGI. The CDR3 sequence is CASRGGGLTGELFF. Here the CDR3 DNA reads TGTGCCAGCAGAGGAGGGGGCCTCACCGGGGAGCTGTTTTTT.

The V gene is TRBV4-1, the J gene TRBJ1-3, with a weak D call TRBD1 (5 bases). The germline V gene has CDR1 MGHRA and CDR2 YSYEKL. Between the trimmed V and J ends, which lost 0 bases and 3 bases, there was a span of 15 bases. This CDR3 spans 17 amino acids. CDR3 sequence (DNA): TGCGCCAGCAGCCAAGACCCCGCAGGGTTGGTTGGAAACACCATATATTTT. Translated, it gives CASSQDPAGLVGNTIYF.

The rearrangement links TRBV29-1 to TRBJ1-1, with 10 bases matching TRBD1. V was pared by 4 bases and J by 0 bases, with 5 bases of the junction left unmatched. The CDR3 is 15 amino acids. Germline V gene lookup returns CDR1 SQVTM and CDR2 ANQGSEA. The CDR3 nucleotides are TGCAGCGTTGGCCGCGGGACAGGGGTGAACACTGAAGCTTTCTTT. Its translation is CSVGRGTGVNTEAFF.

This clone was seen once. The chain uses TRBV4-1 and TRBJ2-3; 9 bases line up with TRBD2. The CDR3 consists of 17 residues. Germline V lookup: CDR1 MGHRA, CDR2 YSYEKL. The ends lost 0 bases at V and 3 bases at J; junction bases unmatched: 7. The CDR3 DNA reads as TGCGCCAGCAGCCAAGAAGGGGGACTAGCCCGGACAGATACGCAGTATTTT. Its protein is CASSQEGGLARTDTQYF.

This chain connects TRBV28 to TRBJ1-1; a weak D match, TRBD1 (5 bases). CDR1 and CDR2 from the germline V gene are MDHEN and SYDVKM. The CDR3 runs 15 residues. V lost 2 bases and J 5 bases, leaving 15 bases between the germline ends. CDR3 sequence (DNA): TGTGCCAGCAGTTTAGAGTATAGGGGAAGGACTGAAGCTTTCTTT. It yields the protein CASSLEYRGRTEAFF.

The V gene is TRBV4-2, the J gene TRBJ2-1; 8 positions match TRBD2. CDR1 and CDR2 from the germline V gene are LGHNA and YNFKEQ. Trimming took 0 bases from V and 10 from J; bases not matched to a gene: 8. The CDR3 is 15 amino acids. The CDR3 sequence is CASSQDPAGDREQFF. The CDR3 DNA sequence: TGTGCCAGCAGCCAAGACCCAGCGGGAGATCGGGAGCAGTTCTTC.

This clone has a handful of counts. The chain is built from TRBV10-2 and TRBJ2-7, with D maybe TRBD1 (6 bases). CDR3 length: 14 amino acids. From germline, CDR1 is WSHSY and CDR2 SAAADI. V dropped 6 bases and J dropped 5 bases, with 17 bases sitting between them. The CDR3 spells CASRDSPSWDEQYF. The CDR3 DNA reads TGCGCCAGCAGGGACAGTCCCTCTTGGGACGAGCAGTACTTC.

The gene calls are TRBV19 and TRBJ1-1; the D gene is possibly TRBD1 (5 bases). Germline V gene data show CDR1 as LNHDA and CDR2 as SQIVND (reference sequence). The CDR3 spans 15 residues. Trimming left V 4 bases short and J 3 bases short, with 15 bases between. In nucleotides, the CDR3 is TGTGCCAGTAGTAGCTACAGGTTGGGGTACACTGAAGCTTTCTTT. Its translation: CASSSYRLGYTEAFF.

Written as DNA, the CDR3 is TGTGCCAGCAGCTCCGGGATGGAGACCCAGTACTTC. Protein product: CASSSGMETQYF. The chain links TRBV7-9 to TRBJ2-5; perhaps TRBD2 as D (5 bases). V lost 4 bases and J lost 5, with 8 bases in between. This CDR3 comprises 12 residues. Germline V lookup: CDR1 SEHNR, CDR2 FQNEAQ (reference sequence).

This rearrangement joins TRBV18 to TRBJ2-2; TRBD2 might be the D (5 bases). The CDR3 loop spans 17 amino acids. The ends were cut back, 4 bases at V and 0 bases at J, with 15 bases in the middle. In germline, CDR1 is KGHSH, CDR2 LQKENI. CDR3 sequence (DNA): TGTGCCAGCTCACAAAGAGAGGGCGCCCCGAACACCGGGGAGCTGTTTTTT. Residues: CASSQREGAPNTGELFF.

The CDR3 is CASTGTSNEQFF. As DNA, the CDR3 is TGTGCCAGCACCGGGACTAGCAATGAGCAGTTCTTC. The rearrangement links TRBV19 to TRBJ2-1, with 8 bases aligning to TRBD2. V shed 9 bases, J shed 6 bases, and the junction held 4 bases outside the gene matches. The germline V gene encodes CDR1 LNHDA and CDR2 SQIVND (reference sequence). The CDR3 consists of 12 residues.